Each of the 19 T cell receptor beta chains below was sequenced from the same sample in a study of blood T cell repertoires in COVID-19. Using immunoSEQ multiplex PCR, the repertoire was profiled, and TCRdb retains in-frame clones only, with some absent. The sample has 93,000 or so clones, about 89% seen once. Sequenced: peripheral blood. The receptors here all came from a woman aged 55-70 years with acute or convalescent COVID-19.

V usage is TRBV10-3 and J usage is TRBJ1-2, with 11 bases matching TRBD1. The CDR3 has 14 residues. CDR1 and CDR2 (germline): ENHRY, SYGVKD. V dropped 7 bases and J dropped 7; count of bases not matched to a gene: 8. CDR3 nucleotide sequence: TGTGCCATCACCTCCACCGGGACAGGGGGTGGCTACACCTTC. This sequence encodes CAITSTGTGGGYTF.

The gene calls are TRBV7-9 and TRBJ2-7; 9 bases line up with TRBD1. Germline V gene lookup returns CDR1 SEHNR and CDR2 FQNEAQ (reference sequence). Losses at the gene ends were 4 bases for V and 5 bases for J; bases not matched to a gene: 6. This CDR3 comprises 14 residues. The CDR3 coding sequence is TGTGCCAGCAGCTCACAGGGGGCAGGGAACGAGCAGTACGTC. Its protein product is CASSSQGAGNEQYV.

The rearrangement joins TRBV7-9 to TRBJ1-3, with D hard to call. This CDR3 comprises 14 residues. V was clipped by 1 base and J by 3 bases, with 7 bases between them. The germline V gene encodes CDR1 SEHNR and CDR2 FQNEAQ (reference sequence). The DNA for the CDR3 is TGTGCCAGCAGCTTAGGCGGGTATGGAAACACCATATATTTT. The encoded protein is CASSLGGYGNTIYF.

The chain carries TRBV5-1 and TRBJ2-7; 9 nucleotides match TRBD1. V was clipped by 3 bases and J by 6 bases; unmatched bases: 7. The CDR3 has 14 residues. The germline CDR1 and CDR2 sequences are SGHRS and YFSETQ. This CDR3 is CASSWRQGVSEQYF. For the CDR3, the DNA is TGCGCCAGCAGCTGGAGACAGGGGGTTTCCGAGCAGTACTTC.

V gene TRBV12-5 combines with J gene TRBJ2-2; 7 bases map to TRBD1. J lost 0 bases, V lost 4 bases, and 2 bases had no gene match. Germline V gene lookup returns CDR1 LGHNT and CDR2 FRNRAP. This CDR3 spans 15 amino acids. The CDR3 coding sequence is TGTGCTAGTGGTTCAGGGGGTGCGAACACCGGGGAGCTGTTTTTT. It yields the protein CASGSGGANTGELFF.

The CDR3 bases are TGTGCCAGCAGCTTAGGTGGTCGTCAGGTCACTGAGCAGTTCTTC. This translates into CASSLGGRQVTEQFF. The rearrangement joins TRBV7-3 to TRBJ2-1; no clear D. Trimming removed 2 bases at V and 9 bases at J, with 17 bases between. The CDR3 spans 15 residues. Germline CDR1 and CDR2: SGHTA and FQGTGA.

Only one count was recorded for this clone. V and J are TRBV21-1 and TRBJ1-4; the listed D gene, TRBD1, was not tested against the DNA. TRBV21-1 is a listed pseudogene. CDR3 length equals 16 residues. The CDR3 DNA sequence: TGTGCCAGCAGCAAAGGTTGGACAGGGGAACGTGAAAAACTGTTTTTT. Protein sequence: CASSKGWTGEREKLFF.

In DNA form, the CDR3 reads TGTGCCTGGAGTGGACGACTAGCTAAAGCAGATACGCAGTATTTT. Amino acid sequence: CAWSGRLAKADTQYF. This chain uses TRBV30 with TRBJ2-3, with TRBD2 identical over 7 bases. With 1 base clipped from V and 4 bases from J, the junction kept 8 bases outside the gene matches. CDR3 length: 15 amino acids. Germline loops: CDR1 GTSNPN, CDR2 SVGIG (reference sequence).

The genes are TRBV28 and TRBJ1-6; D gene uncertain. The germline V gene encodes CDR1 MDHEN and CDR2 SYDVKM. The CDR3 is 16 amino acids. The V gene lost 8 bases and the J gene lost 8 bases, with 22 bases spanning the gap. CDR3 DNA: TGTGCCAGCCTACCGGCCGACCAGGTGGTCTATTCACCCCTCCACTTT. This sequence encodes CASLPADQVVYSPLHF.

The chain recombines TRBV19 with TRBJ1-2; no clear D. The V end was cut by 1 base, the J end by 6 bases, with 15 bases between. Germline values: CDR1 LNHDA, CDR2 SQIVND (reference sequence). The CDR3 consists of 15 residues. The CDR3 here is CASSIVPGRYHGYTF. Here the CDR3 DNA reads TGTGCCAGTAGTATAGTCCCGGGGAGGTATCATGGCTACACCTTC. The whole variable domain, remainder taken from reference TRBV19 and TRBJ1-2, is DGGITQSPKYLFRKEGQNVTLSCEQNLNHDAMYWYRQDPGQGLRLIYYSQIVNDFQKGDIAEGYSVSREKKESFPLTVTSAQKNPTAFYLCASSIVPGRYHGYTFGSGTRLTVV.

The chain uses TRBV6-5 and TRBJ1-2, with 8 nucleotides matching TRBD1. The CDR3 consists of 15 residues. Germline V CDR1 and CDR2: MNHEY, SVGAGI. With V trimmed by 2 bases and J by 2 bases, 4 bases remained unmatched. The CDR3 spells CASSYVTGGNYGYTF. Written as DNA, the CDR3 is TGTGCCAGCAGTTACGTAACAGGGGGGAACTATGGCTACACCTTC.

The chain recombines TRBV19 with TRBJ2-3, with TRBD2 matching 10 bases. CDR1 is LNHDA and CDR2 is SQIVND in the germline V gene (reference sequence). CDR3 length: 18 residues. The trim removed 4 bases at V and 7 bases at J, leaving 17 bases unmatched. The chain's CDR3 is CASSKVAGGPGGAHTQYF. The DNA of the CDR3 is TGTGCCAGTAGTAAGGTAGCGGGAGGTCCCGGAGGTGCTCATACGCAGTATTTT.

The chain joins TRBV18 to TRBJ2-7; 12 bases are shared with TRBD1. Germline CDR1 KGHSH, CDR2 LQKENI. This CDR3 comprises 15 residues. With V trimmed by 3 bases and J by 2 bases, 2 bases remained unmatched. CDR3 loop: CASSPGQGATYEQYV. CDR3 DNA: TGTGCCAGCTCACCGGGACAGGGGGCCACCTACGAGCAGTACGTC.

The chain has TRBV21-1 and TRBJ2-5; the table's D call, TRBD2, was not checked against the DNA. TRBV21-1 is deemed a pseudogene. The CDR3 sequence is 16 residues long. CDR3 residues: CASSKLQSGTQETQYF. The CDR3 DNA is TGTGCCAGCAGCAAACTCCAGAGCGGGACACAAGAGACCCAGTACTTC.

This rearrangement joins TRBV4-2 to TRBJ2-4; 8 bases line up with TRBD1. J was trimmed by 6 bases and V by 1 base; bases with no gene match: 5. This CDR3 spans 15 amino acids. The germline gives CDR1 LGHNA, CDR2 YNFKEQ. The CDR3, as DNA: TGTGCCAGCAGCCAAGTGAGGGACAGGAGAAACATTCAGTACTTC. As protein: CASSQVRDRRNIQYF.

This rearrangement joins TRBV9 to TRBJ1-3; D is ambiguous. The germline CDR1 and CDR2 sequences are SGDLS and YYNGEE. V lost 5 bases, J lost 11 bases, and 20 bases lay in between. CDR3 length: 14 amino acids. The CDR3 DNA reads as TGTGCCAGCAGATTTACTGGGGAGCAAGGATCCATATATTTT. Encoded protein: CASRFTGEQGSIYF.

The V gene is TRBV28, the J gene TRBJ1-6; no clear D gene. This CDR3 region has 12 residues. Trimming took 2 bases from V and 7 from J, leaving 3 bases between them. Germline loops: CDR1 MDHEN, CDR2 SYDVKM. As DNA, the CDR3 is TGTGCCAGCAGTTTACAAAATTCACCCCTCCACTTT. It translates to CASSLQNSPLHF.

The V and J genes are TRBV11-2 and TRBJ1-1; D uncertain. This CDR3 has 11 residues. Germline CDR1 SGHAT, CDR2 FQNNGV. V lost 0 bases and J lost 11, with 7 bases in between. CDR3 DNA: TGTGCCAGCAGCTTAGAGCAGCGGGCTTTCTTT. It translates to CASSLEQRAFF.

The chain joins TRBV3-1 (or the pseudogene TRBV3-2) to TRBJ2-5; no firm D call. Germline CDR1 LGHDT, CDR2 YNNKEL (reference sequence). V was pared by 5 bases and J by 5 bases, with 18 bases between. The CDR3 runs to 15 residues. CDR3 in DNA: TGTGCCAGCAGCACTGTGAGTCCTTTCTCTGAGACCCAGTACTTC. It translates to CASSTVSPFSETQYF.